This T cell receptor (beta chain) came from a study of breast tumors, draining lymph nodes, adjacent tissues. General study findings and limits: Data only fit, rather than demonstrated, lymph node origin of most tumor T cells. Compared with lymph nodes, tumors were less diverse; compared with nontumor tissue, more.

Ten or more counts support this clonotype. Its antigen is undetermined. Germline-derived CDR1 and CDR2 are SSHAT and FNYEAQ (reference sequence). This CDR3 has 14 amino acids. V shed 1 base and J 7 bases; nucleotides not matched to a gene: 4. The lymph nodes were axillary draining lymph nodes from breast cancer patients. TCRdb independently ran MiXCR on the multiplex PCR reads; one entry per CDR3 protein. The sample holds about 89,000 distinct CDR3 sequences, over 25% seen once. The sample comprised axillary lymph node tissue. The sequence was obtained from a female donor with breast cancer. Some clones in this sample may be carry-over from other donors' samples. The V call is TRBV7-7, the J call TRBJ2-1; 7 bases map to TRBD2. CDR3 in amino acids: CASSLGRERNEQFF. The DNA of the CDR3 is TGTGCCAGCAGCTTAGGGCGGGAGAGAAATGAGCAGTTCTTC.